The next 3 T cell receptor beta chains were all read from a single sample in a study of cytomegalovirus exposure and HLA in healthy donors. PCR amplification relied on 60 Vbeta primers (plus 13 Jbeta primers). Clones were read by immunoSEQ multiplex PCR, and TCRdb kept only the in-frame ones, dropping some. The sample comprises 100,000 to 150,000 clones, more than 75% of which are singletons, and less than 15% rests with the top ten. Sequencing was performed on PBMCs. These TCRs come from a woman aged 55-69 years in good health and CMV-seropositive.

This clone was counted a few times. The chain has TRBV30 and TRBJ2-5; 9 nucleotides line up with TRBD1. V was pared by 3 bases and J by 3 bases, with 11 bases of the junction left unmatched. The germline V gene has CDR1 GTSNPN and CDR2 SVGIG (reference sequence). This CDR3 has 16 amino acids. CDR3 region: CAWSPPPGQGEETQYF. The CDR3 region has the DNA TGTGCCTGGAGCCCGCCTCCGGGACAGGGAGAAGAGACCCAGTACTTC.

The sample holds a few counts of this clone. This rearrangement joins TRBV10-3 to TRBJ1-1; 9 nucleotides agree with TRBD1. The germline V gene encodes CDR1 ENHRY and CDR2 SYGVKD. CDR3 size: 15 residues. Losses at the gene ends were 2 bases for V and 4 bases for J; bases not matched to a gene: 5. The CDR3 sequence: CAISEEQGARTEAFF. DNA for the CDR3: TGTGCCATCAGTGAGGAACAGGGGGCGCGCACTGAAGCTTTCTTT.

The chain uses TRBV5-6 and TRBJ1-5, with a weak D call TRBD1 (5 bases). The CDR3 has 16 amino acids. Trimming took 1 base from V and 3 from J, leaving 14 bases between them. The germline V gene has CDR1 SGHDT and CDR2 YYEEEE. The CDR3 nucleotides are TGTGCCAGCAGCTTGTATCGGGGGAGGGCCAATCAGCCCCAGCATTTT. As protein: CASSLYRGRANQPQHF.